The TCR beta chain under discussion was sequenced for a study of Ad26.COV2.S vaccination and SARS-CoV-2 variants. The CDR3 runs to 16 residues. Germline V gene data show CDR1 as SGHRS and CDR2 as YFSETQ. Trimming took 4 bases from V and 5 from J; bases not matched to a gene: 9. Noted treatment: about 20 received Ad26.COV2.S at low or high dose, single or two shots; 5 received placebo; per-sample allocation not given. Repertoires come from day 63 after the first vaccine or placebo injection. TCRdb's copy holds only in-frame clones and misses some; the assay was immunoSEQ multiplex PCR. The data hold 200,000 to 300,000 clones, with 70% to 90% observed a single time.

The specimen comprised peripheral blood, sampled in a trial of Ad26.COV2.S vaccine versus placebo. This sequence was found in a person aged 18-65 years who received the Ad26.COV2.S COVID-19 vaccine or a placebo. The V and J genes are TRBV5-1 and TRBJ2-1, with 10 bases that match TRBD2. The CDR3 here is CASSKFSGRQNNEQFF. CDR3 nucleotides: TGCGCCAGCAGCAAGTTTAGCGGGAGGCAGAACAATGAGCAGTTCTTC.